Listed here are 19 T cell receptor beta chains from one sample, sequenced in a study of shared clonotypes between healthy human individuals. Assay used: immunoSEQ multiplex PCR; TCRdb lists only in-frame clones, some missing. The sample carries millions of clones, 85% to 95% recorded once. CD45RO-negative cells were positively selected for CCR7, leaving out terminally differentiated effector memory CD45RA+ cells. Sequenced input: naive CD8+ T cells sorted from blood. These TCRs come from a man aged 18 to 30 in good health.

For the CDR3, the DNA is TGTGCCAGTAGTAGCACGGCCGGCCCCTACAATGAGCAGTTCTTC. This encodes CASSSTAGPYNEQFF. This chain connects TRBV19 to TRBJ2-1, with no clear D. The V end lost 4 bases, the J end lost 2 bases, and 12 bases lay between the germline ends. This CDR3 region has 15 residues. The germline V gene encodes CDR1 LNHDA and CDR2 SQIVND (reference sequence).

The rearrangement links TRBV5-6 to TRBJ2-1; D is perhaps TRBD2 (6 bases). This CDR3 is 14 amino acids long. Germline CDR1 is SGHDT and CDR2 is YYEEEE. Trimming shortened V by 4 bases and J by 5 bases, and 13 bases separated the two germline ends. The CDR3 sequence: CASSQGLQNNEQFF. CDR3 DNA sequence: TGTGCCAGCAGCCAGGGACTCCAAAACAATGAGCAGTTCTTC. The full variable domain, with the rest looked up from reference TRBV5-6 and TRBJ2-1, is DAGVTQSPTHLIKTRGQQVTLRCSPKSGHDTVSWYQQALGQGPQFIFQYYEEEERQRGNFPDRFSGHQFPNYSSELNVNALLLGDSALYLCASSQGLQNNEQFFGPGTRLTVL.

The chain uses TRBV5-1 and TRBJ1-1, with unresolved D. In germline, CDR1 is SGHRS, CDR2 YFSETQ. CDR3 length: 14 amino acids. Deletions cut 6 bases from V and 4 bases from J, with 16 bases between. CDR3 sequence reads: CASKWGGSATEAFF. In nucleotides, the CDR3 is TGCGCCAGCAAGTGGGGAGGATCGGCCACTGAAGCTTTCTTT.

For this clone: The sample holds other DNA sequences that translate to the same CDR3. The chain is built from TRBV27 and TRBJ2-3; the D is unclear. Germline loops: CDR1 MNHEY, CDR2 SMNVEV (reference sequence). V gave up 5 bases and J gave up 0 bases, with 9 bases separating them. The CDR3 spans 14 residues. CDR3 sequence: CASSPLGSTDTQYF. DNA of the CDR3: TGTGCCAGCAGTCCCCTGGGTAGCACAGATACGCAGTATTTT.

V usage is TRBV15 and J usage is TRBJ1-2, with a tentative D call TRBD1 (5 bases). The germline gives CDR1 LNHNV, CDR2 YYDKDF (reference sequence). CDR3 length: 13 amino acids. V was shortened by 5 bases and J by 5 bases, with 12 bases between the two germline ends. Written as DNA, the CDR3 is TGTGCCACCAGCGGGCAGGGAGTATATGGCTACACCTTC. This translates into CATSGQGVYGYTF. The full variable domain, in which reference TRBV15 and TRBJ1-2 provide the parts outside the CDR3, is DAMVIQNPRYQVTQFGKPVTLSCSQTLNHNVMYWYQQKSSQAPKLLFHYYDKDFNNEADTPDNFQSRRPNTSFCFLDIRSPGLGDTAMYLCATSGQGVYGYTFGSGTRLTVV.

V and J are TRBV19 and TRBJ2-3; the D is unclear. Germline CDR1 is LNHDA and CDR2 is SQIVND (reference sequence). Trimming left V 2 bases short and J 0 bases short, with 6 bases between. The CDR3 is 14 amino acids. The CDR3: CASSIFGSTDTQYF. Here the CDR3 DNA reads TGTGCCAGTAGTATATTTGGTAGCACAGATACGCAGTATTTT.

About this clone itself: Within the sample, other DNA sequences also encode this same CDR3. The rearrangement joins TRBV11-2 to TRBJ2-3; D call uncertain. This CDR3 region has 12 residues. The germline CDR1 and CDR2 sequences are SGHAT and FQNNGV. Trimming cost V 1 base and J 4 bases, with 3 bases left between them. The chain's CDR3 is CASSLVSDTQYF. The CDR3 bases are TGTGCCAGCAGCTTAGTGTCAGATACGCAGTATTTT.

As for this clone: The sample contains more than one DNA sequence encoding this CDR3. The V call is TRBV28, the J call TRBJ1-1; D not resolved. V dropped 1 base and J dropped 1 base, with 7 bases sitting between them. This CDR3 contains 14 residues. Germline CDR1 and CDR2: MDHEN and SYDVKM. The CDR3 DNA follows: TGTGCCAGCAGTTTATCACGGGGGAACACTGAAGCTTTCTTT. It is translated as CASSLSRGNTEAFF.

V usage is TRBV27 and J usage is TRBJ1-2; TRBD1 agrees at 7 bases. The germline gives CDR1 MNHEY, CDR2 SMNVEV (reference sequence). The ends lost 7 bases at V and 4 bases at J; junction bases unmatched: 15. The CDR3 runs 16 residues. The CDR3 DNA reads TGTGCCAGCACCCCGAGTGGGGGACAGATTACCTATGGCTACACCTTC. Encoded protein: CASTPSGGQITYGYTF.

The rearrangement links TRBV4-1 to TRBJ1-2; 9 bases are a match to TRBD1. The CDR3 sequence is 15 residues long. After removal of 0 bases from V and 6 bases from J, the junction contained 5 bases not matched to a gene. CDR1 and CDR2 (germline): MGHRA, YSYEKL. The CDR3 bases are TGCGCCAGCAGCCAAGAGAGGGACAGGGTGCATGGCTACACCTTC. This translates into CASSQERDRVHGYTF.

The J gene is TRBJ2-7, the V gene TRBV9; TRBD1 is a possible D gene (6 bases). This CDR3 contains 15 residues. Germline V gene data show CDR1 as SGDLS and CDR2 as YYNGEE. V lost 0 bases to trimming and J lost 4 bases, with 14 bases between them. The CDR3 region is CASSVGSATGYEQYF. CDR3 DNA: TGTGCCAGCAGCGTAGGGTCGGCGACAGGTTACGAGCAGTACTTC.

This chain uses TRBV12-5 with TRBJ2-7, with TRBD2 matching 7 bases. CDR1 is LGHNT and CDR2 is FRNRAP in the germline V gene. With V trimmed by 4 bases and J by 6 bases, 0 bases remained unmatched. This CDR3 has 11 residues. The CDR3 reads CASGWGGEQYF. The CDR3 nucleotides are TGTGCTAGTGGTTGGGGGGGCGAGCAGTACTTC.

The chain is built from TRBV6-5 and TRBJ2-1, with 8 bases fitting TRBD1. With V trimmed by 7 bases and J by 0 bases, 5 bases remained unmatched. Germline V gene data show CDR1 as MNHEY and CDR2 as SVGAGI. The CDR3 runs 15 residues. The CDR3, as DNA: TGTGCCAGCACTTCCACAGGGGGCTCCTACAATGAGCAGTTCTTC. This codes for CASTSTGGSYNEQFF.

CDR3 DNA: TGTGCCAGCAGCTTAAGTAGGGTAGGGACAGCGGGTATGAACACTGAAGCTTTCTTT. This sequence encodes CASSLSRVGTAGMNTEAFF. J is TRBJ1-1 and V is TRBV5-5; 7 nucleotides line up with TRBD1. V shed 2 bases, J shed 0 bases, and the junction held 16 bases outside the gene matches. The CDR3 covers 19 residues. CDR1 is SGHKS, CDR2 YYEKEE, per germline (reference sequence).

The V gene is TRBV5-6, the J gene TRBJ2-2, with D maybe TRBD1 (6 bases). This CDR3 has 15 amino acids. Trimming pared 3 bases from V and 9 bases from J, leaving 18 bases between. Germline CDR1 and CDR2: SGHDT and YYEEEE. The DNA of the CDR3 is TGTGCCAGCAGCTGGGAGATGACAGGCCCTAGGGAGCTGTTTTTT. Encoded protein: CASSWEMTGPRELFF. Using reference TRBV5-6 and TRBJ2-2 for the parts outside the CDR3, the full variable domain is DAGVTQSPTHLIKTRGQQVTLRCSPKSGHDTVSWYQQALGQGPQFIFQYYEEEERQRGNFPDRFSGHQFPNYSSELNVNALLLGDSALYLCASSWEMTGPRELFFGEGSRLTVL.

V gene TRBV6-1 combines with J gene TRBJ2-5; no definite D call. The CDR3 extends over 8 amino acids. CDR1 and CDR2 from the germline V gene are MNHNS and SASEGT. V lost 10 bases to trimming and J lost 5 bases, with 2 bases between them. This chain's CDR3 is CATETQYF. The DNA for the CDR3 is TGTGCCACCGAGACCCAGTACTTC.

The chain employs TRBV10-3 and TRBJ2-3; 7 positions agree with TRBD2. The CDR3 is 14 residues long. Germline loops: CDR1 ENHRY, CDR2 SYGVKD. Germline trimming cut 8 bases from V and 3 bases from J; bases unmatched to any gene: 8. CDR3: CAIGRLAVTDTQYF. DNA of the CDR3: TGTGCCATCGGAAGGCTAGCGGTGACAGATACGCAGTATTTT.

The gene calls are TRBV4-1 and TRBJ2-7; D not resolved. Trimming removed 0 bases at V and 2 bases at J, with 14 bases between. Germline CDR1 reads MGHRA; CDR2 reads YSYEKL. The CDR3 is made up of 16 amino acids. For the CDR3, the DNA is TGCGCCAGCAGCCAAGAGTCACGGACCCCGGCCTACGAGCAGTACTTC. This translates into CASSQESRTPAYEQYF.

The chain combines TRBV7-9 with TRBJ2-7; TRBD1 matches 8 bases. Germline lookup yields CDR1 SEHNR and CDR2 FQNEAQ (reference sequence). The trim removed 6 bases at V and 1 base at J, leaving 5 bases unmatched. This CDR3 has 14 residues. The DNA of the CDR3 is TGTGCCAGCAGGGGCGGGGACAGGTCCTACGAGCAGTACTTC. It specifies CASRGGDRSYEQYF.